Described below is a single T cell receptor (beta chain) sequence and its context. Its antigen remains unknown. This entry belongs to a study of long-term antiretroviral therapy in people with HIV. Study summary: The 2015 recommendation for immediate ART came about a decade after the earliest samples.

This CDR3 has 15 residues. Deletions cut 3 bases from V and 3 bases from J, with 17 bases between. Germline CDR1 reads GTSNPN; CDR2 reads SVGIG (reference sequence). The immunoSEQ assay was v3.0, run at survey level. Clones were read by immunoSEQ multiplex PCR, and TCRdb kept only the in-frame ones, dropping some. The sample contains approximately 33,000 clones, about 80% of which appear only once. Whole-study findings and limits: Even long-term ART left TRB diversity below transplant donor controls, despite gains.

The TCR comes from a man aged 18-30 years with HIV. Specimen: unsorted PBMCs, collected 0.4 years before starting antiretroviral therapy. The chain uses TRBV30 and TRBJ1-1, with D possibly being TRBD1 (5 bases). CDR3 region: CAWSLGGDLYTEAFF. CDR3 coding DNA: TGTGCCTGGAGCTTGGGGGGGGATTTATACACTGAAGCTTTCTTT.